Sequencing of this TCR beta chain was carried out in a study of shared clonotypes between healthy human individuals. Findings and caveats of the study: Rarefaction showed sorted-subset sequencing was incomplete despite large depth. Generation probabilities of non-shared clonotypes were lower (relative to those shared by all four donors).

Turning to this clone: Its antigen is not identified.

A CD45RA-negative memory subset and a CD45RA+ naive subset were separated from the CD4+ cells. Data came from immunoSEQ multiplex PCR; TCRdb stores just in-frame clones and leaves some out. This repertoire shows under 1,100,000 clones, roughly 74% found once; its top ten account for roughly 0.57%. The V end lost 5 bases, the J end lost 4 bases, and 14 bases lay between the germline ends. CDR1 is MDHEN and CDR2 is SYDVKM in the germline V gene. This CDR3 contains 14 residues. The J gene is TRBJ1-1, the V gene TRBV28; D uncertain. The receptor was isolated from a man between 18 and 29 years old in good health. Some clones in this sample may be carry-over from other donors' samples. Material for sequencing was memory CD4+ T cells from PBMCs. This sample's subset: CD45RA-negative fraction. The CDR3: CASSLKTPSTEAFF. The CDR3 DNA is TGTGCCAGCAGTCTTAAGACTCCGAGCACTGAAGCTTTCTTT.